The T cell receptor (beta chain) described here comes from a study of blood T cell repertoires in COVID-19. Study-wide context: The study drew acute and convalescent COVID-19 samples from the United States, Italy and Spain. PBMCs, B-cell-depleted T cells, or T cells provided the cDNA or gDNA that made up the material.

Enrolment of Seattle patients took place during active infection, and they were followed longitudinally. Germline V gene sequence: CDR1 SGDLS, CDR2 YYNGEE. V gave up 7 bases and J gave up 4 bases, with 11 bases separating them. This CDR3 is built from 13 residues. This clone was observed a handful of times. Authors' methods: Amplification of reference gene primers provided the estimated nucleated cell counts. The assay was immunoSEQ multiplex PCR, and TCRdb's table has in-frame clones only and misses some. V and J calls and clone size are copied from that table; D and trimming were computed from the DNA. The sample lists around 140,000 clones; 84% were seen once.

V gene TRBV9 combines with J gene TRBJ2-2; no clear D. The TCR was taken from a man younger than 45 with COVID-19, enrolled during active disease. The sample consisted of peripheral blood. The CDR3 coding sequence is TGTGCCAGCGGTCCCTTTAGCACCGGGGAGCTGTTTTTT. This gives the protein CASGPFSTGELFF.